The 20 T cell receptor beta chains listed next were all sequenced from one sample in a study of shared clonotypes between healthy human individuals (dated by TCRdb to 2018 to 2021). For the CD8 naive samples, CD45RO-negative cells were positively selected for CCR7, yielding a CD45RA+CCR7+ population from which TemRA cells were excluded. To prepare the library, the immunoSEQ multiplex PCR assay was applied. TCRdb limited this immuneACCESS table to in-frame rearrangements with V and J called. A share of clones is missing; checked studies link under half to unresolved V genes, and the rest is unexplained. This sample lists about 2 million clones; roughly 95% were detected once. 0.9% to 1.5% of the sample belongs to the ten largest clones. Sample: naive CD8+ T cells sorted from blood. Explained via the paper, the cell subset or site label denotes: CD45RA+CCR7+. The origin of the receptors is a young man in good health.

The chain carries TRBV4-1 and TRBJ2-7, with D possibly matching TRBD2 (8 bases). CDR3 length: 15 residues. Germline V gives CDR1 MGHRA, CDR2 YSYEKL. V shed 3 bases and J shed 0 bases, with 12 bases lying between them. The CDR3, as DNA: TGCGCCAGCAGCCAGCGGGGGGACAGCTCCTACGAGCAGTACTTC. Protein sequence: CASSQRGDSSYEQYF.

This chain uses TRBV10-1 with TRBJ2-3; possible D gene TRBD2, 6 bases. V lost 3 bases, J lost 0 bases, and 10 bases lay in between. The CDR3 totals 15 residues. Germline CDR1 WNHNN, CDR2 SYGVQD (reference sequence). The CDR3 protein is CASSDGGTSTDTQYF. In nucleotides, the CDR3 is TGCGCCAGCAGTGACGGAGGGACTAGCACAGATACGCAGTATTTT.

The chain carries TRBV5-4 and TRBJ1-2, with 10 bases fitting TRBD1. This CDR3 is 15 amino acids long. CDR1 is SGHNT and CDR2 is YYREEE in the germline V gene (reference sequence). J was trimmed by 3 bases and V by 4 bases; bases with no gene match: 6. CDR3 in amino acids: CASSDRTGGYYGYTF. For the CDR3, the DNA is TGTGCCAGCAGCGATCGGACAGGGGGTTACTATGGCTACACCTTC.

This clone occurred once. The chain joins TRBV5-3 to TRBJ1-2; a weak D match, TRBD1 (5 bases). TRBV5-3 is known as an ORF, though its function is uncertain. The CDR3 totals 14 residues. Trimming took 1 base from V and 4 from J, leaving 11 bases between them. In DNA form, the CDR3 reads TGTGCCAGAAGCTTGATGAGGACACTCTATGGCTACACCTTC. It encodes CARSLMRTLYGYTF.

The rearrangement uses TRBV14 and TRBJ1-2, with unresolved D. CDR3 length: 14 amino acids. Germline V gene data show CDR1 as SGHDN and CDR2 as FVKESK. Between the trimmed V and J ends, which lost 2 bases and 7 bases, there was a span of 14 bases. CDR3 loop: CASSQLQDPAGYTF. The CDR3 nucleotides are TGTGCCAGCAGCCAACTCCAGGACCCGGCTGGCTACACCTTC.

This clone was found a few times. The chain is built from TRBV6-5 and TRBJ1-2; a weak D match, TRBD1 (6 bases). The CDR3 runs 15 residues. Germline V CDR1 and CDR2: MNHEY, SVGAGI. V was pared by 2 bases and J by 3 bases, with 13 bases between. CDR3 coding DNA: TGTGCCAGCAGTTACGGGCCAGGGGACGACTATGGCTACACCTTC. It is translated as CASSYGPGDDYGYTF.

This sequence joins TRBV29-1 and TRBJ2-1; D is unclear. Trimming pared 3 bases from V and 9 bases from J, leaving 21 bases between. The CDR3 covers 15 residues. In germline, CDR1 is SQVTM, CDR2 ANQGSEA. CDR3 nucleotide sequence: TGCAGCGTTGACGGGTACTTCGACGGTATCCCTGAGCAGTTCTTC. Translating gives CSVDGYFDGIPEQFF.

The chain recombines TRBV6-6 with TRBJ2-7, with TRBD2 identical over 7 bases. Germline lookup yields CDR1 MNHNY and CDR2 SVGAGI (reference sequence). The V segment lost 0 bases and the J segment 2 bases; nucleotides outside the gene matches: 7. The length of the CDR3 is 16 residues. CDR3 sequence reads: CASSYSLAGATYEQYF. CDR3 nucleotides: TGTGCCAGCAGTTACTCTCTCGCGGGAGCCACCTACGAGCAGTACTTC.

The V gene is TRBV7-9, the J gene TRBJ2-1, with TRBD2 matching 13 bases. Germline trimming cut 5 bases from V and 6 bases from J; bases unmatched to any gene: 7. Germline lookup yields CDR1 SEHNR and CDR2 FQNEAQ (reference sequence). This CDR3 spans 16 amino acids. CDR3 residues: CASSLRLAGGFNEQFF. CDR3 nucleotide sequence: TGTGCCAGCAGCCTGAGACTAGCGGGAGGATTCAATGAGCAGTTCTTC. Supplemented by reference TRBV7-9 and TRBJ2-1, the full variable domain reads DTGVSQNPRHKITKRGQNVTFRCDPISEHNRLYWYRQTLGQGPEFLTYFQNEAQLEKSRLLSDRFSAERPKGSFSTLEIQRTEQGDSAMYLCASSLRLAGGFNEQFFGPGTRLTVL.

This chain's CDR3 is CASSLVYREVNTGELFF. CDR3 nucleotide sequence: TGTGCCAGCAGCTTAGTTTACAGGGAGGTCAACACCGGGGAGCTGTTTTTT. The chain carries TRBV7-6 and TRBJ2-2, with D perhaps assigned TRBD1 or TRBD2 (6 bases each). V lost 1 base and J 2 bases, leaving 14 bases between the germline ends. This CDR3 is built from 17 residues. CDR1 SGHVS and CDR2 FNYEAQ come from the germline V gene.

A remark on this clone: The identical CDR3 is also encoded by other nucleotide sequences in the sample. CDR3 sequence (DNA): TGTGCCAGCAGTTACGGGCAGGACTCCTACGAGCAGTACTTC. This encodes CASSYGQDSYEQYF. This chain joins TRBV6-5 and TRBJ2-7; D is undetermined. Germline CDR1 is MNHEY and CDR2 is SVGAGI. The CDR3 is 14 residues long. V gave up 2 bases and J gave up 0 bases, with 8 bases separating them.

This clone was seen a single time. The chain has TRBV9 and TRBJ2-7, with 12 nucleotides matching TRBD2. Unmatched junction bases numbered 2, after V lost 0 bases and J lost 4 bases. CDR3 length equals 15 residues. Germline V gene data show CDR1 as SGDLS and CDR2 as YYNGEE. The chain's CDR3 is CASSVGTSGKYEQYF. The CDR3 DNA follows: TGTGCCAGCAGCGTAGGGACTAGCGGGAAATACGAGCAGTACTTC.

The DNA for the CDR3 is TGTGCCAGCAGTCTGTACCTGAACACCGGGGAGCTGTTTTTT. Translating it yields CASSLYLNTGELFF. The V gene is TRBV6-5, the J gene TRBJ2-2, with D unclear. This CDR3 has 14 residues. Trimming removed 5 bases at V and 1 base at J, with 8 bases between. The germline V gene encodes CDR1 MNHEY and CDR2 SVGAGI.

The V call is TRBV10-3, the J call TRBJ1-4; D is ambiguous. V lost 1 base to trimming and J lost 7 bases, with 13 bases between them. This CDR3 comprises 15 residues. Germline CDR1 is ENHRY and CDR2 is SYGVKD. CDR3 nucleotide sequence: TGTGCCATCAGTGAGTACGGACCCGAGGGTGAAAAACTGTTTTTT. Translating it yields CAISEYGPEGEKLFF.

Comment on this clone: This sample also contains other DNA sequences that code for the same CDR3. This chain joins TRBV6-5 and TRBJ2-1; the D gene could be TRBD1 or TRBD2 (6 bases each). CDR1 is MNHEY, CDR2 SVGAGI, per germline. There are 13 residues in the CDR3. V dropped 2 bases and J dropped 9 bases, with 11 bases sitting between them. CDR3: CASSYGEGGEQFF. The CDR3 DNA sequence: TGTGCCAGCAGTTACGGAGAGGGGGGTGAGCAGTTCTTC.

CDR3 nucleotide sequence: TGTGCCAGCAGTTTACGGGGGGGATGGGATGAGCAGTTCTTC. Its translation: CASSLRGGWDEQFF. The chain carries TRBV27 and TRBJ2-1; 8 bases are a match to TRBD2. This CDR3 has 14 amino acids. Germline-derived CDR1 and CDR2 are MNHEY and SMNVEV (reference sequence). With 2 bases clipped from V and 8 bases from J, the junction kept 5 bases outside the gene matches.

The chain carries TRBV20-1 and TRBJ1-1; unclear D gene. CDR1 and CDR2 (germline): DFQATT, SNEGSKA (reference sequence). This CDR3 has 8 residues. V dropped 5 bases and J dropped 11 bases, with 6 bases sitting between them. DNA of the CDR3: TGCAGTGCTGTGGGGGCTTTCTTT. It translates to CSAVGAFF.

The chain recombines TRBV25-1 with TRBJ1-1; tentatively, D is TRBD1 (6 bases). V lost 6 bases, J lost 7 bases, and 18 bases lay in between. This CDR3 region has 14 residues. CDR1 and CDR2 (germline): MGHDK, SYGVNS. Here the CDR3 DNA reads TGTGCCAGCAGGCCCGGGGACACTTATTTTGAAGCTTTCTTT. This codes for CASRPGDTYFEAFF.

The gene calls are TRBV29-1 and TRBJ2-3, with 7 bases identical to TRBD2. Germline V lookup: CDR1 SQVTM, CDR2 ANQGSEA. Trimming removed 0 bases from V and 1 base from J; junction bases left unmatched: 4. CDR3 length: 15 amino acids. Here the CDR3 reads CSVEEGGDGTDTQYF. Written as DNA, the CDR3 is TGCAGCGTTGAAGAGGGGGGGGACGGCACAGATACGCAGTATTTT.

The rearrangement uses TRBV7-9 and TRBJ2-2, with D unresolved. Trimming shortened V by 5 bases and J by 2 bases, and 12 bases separated the two germline ends. CDR1 SEHNR and CDR2 FQNEAQ come from the germline V gene (reference sequence). The CDR3 is 15 residues long. The CDR3 DNA sequence: TGTGCCAGCAGCCCCGACCCCGGTAACACCGGGGAGCTGTTTTTT. It codes for CASSPDPGNTGELFF. Together with reference TRBV7-9 and TRBJ2-2, the CDR3 gives the full variable domain: DTGVSQNPRHKITKRGQNVTFRCDPISEHNRLYWYRQTLGQGPEFLTYFQNEAQLEKSRLLSDRFSAERPKGSFSTLEIQRTEQGDSAMYLCASSPDPGNTGELFFGEGSRLTVL.